Given below is one T cell receptor beta chain in context. The authors' processing: Amplifying reference gene primers gave estimates of nucleated cell counts. The repertoire was sequenced with immunoSEQ multiplex PCR; TCRdb's copy has only in-frame clones and lacks some. The V and J calls and clone size were taken over from that table, and D and trimming were inferred from the DNA. This table holds fewer than 250,000 clones, 65% to 80% found once. The sample belongs to a study of blood T cell repertoires in COVID-19. Germline assignment: CDR1 SGHDT and CDR2 YYEEEE. The V gene end was trimmed by 4 bases and the J gene end by 0 bases; junction bases not matched to a gene: 7. CDR3 length equals 15 residues.

Input material: peripheral blood. The V and J genes are TRBV5-6 and TRBJ2-7; 7 bases fit TRBD2. This TCR came from a woman between 45 and 60 years old with acute or convalescent COVID-19. The CDR3 spells CASSHTSVGSYEQYF. The CDR3 DNA reads TGTGCCAGCAGCCATACTAGCGTCGGCTCCTACGAGCAGTACTTC.